The clone carrying this T cell receptor beta chain was seen just once. The data were obtained in a study of shared clonotypes between healthy human individuals. As defined, naive CD8 cells were CD45RO-negative and positively selected for CCR7, with terminally differentiated effector memory CD45RA+ cells excluded. Trimming removed 5 bases from V and 13 bases from J; junction bases left unmatched: 11. The CDR3 sequence is 14 residues long. Germline-derived CDR1 and CDR2 are SEHNR and FQNEAQ (reference sequence). The data were produced by immunoSEQ multiplex PCR, yet TCRdb's version contains in-frame clones alone and is incomplete. The table records over 750,000 clones, 95% to 97% of them present only once.

The sample comprised naive CD8+ T cells sorted from blood. The receptor was isolated from a man under 40 in good health. V usage is TRBV7-9 and J usage is TRBJ2-1; 10 bases match TRBD2. The CDR3 bases are TGTGCCAGCAGCACCGCGGTAGCGGGAGGTAAACAGTTCTTC. Encoded protein: CASSTAVAGGKQFF. Full variable domain (outside the CDR3, taken from reference TRBV7-9 and TRBJ2-1): DTGVSQNPRHKITKRGQNVTFRCDPISEHNRLYWYRQTLGQGPEFLTYFQNEAQLEKSRLLSDRFSAERPKGSFSTLEIQRTEQGDSAMYLCASSTAVAGGKQFFGPGTRLTVL.